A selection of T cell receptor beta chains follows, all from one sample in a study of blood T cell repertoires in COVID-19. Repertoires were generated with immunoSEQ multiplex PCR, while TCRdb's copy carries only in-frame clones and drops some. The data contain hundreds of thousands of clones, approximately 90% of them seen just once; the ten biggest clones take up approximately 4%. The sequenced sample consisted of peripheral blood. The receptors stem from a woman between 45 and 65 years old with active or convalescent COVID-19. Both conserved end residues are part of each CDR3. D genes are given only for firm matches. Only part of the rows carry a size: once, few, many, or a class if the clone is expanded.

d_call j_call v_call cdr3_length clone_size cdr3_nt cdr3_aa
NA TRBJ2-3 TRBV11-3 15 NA TGTGCCAGCAGCTTACATCAAGGGGATACAGATACGCAGTATTTT CASSLHQGDTDTQYF
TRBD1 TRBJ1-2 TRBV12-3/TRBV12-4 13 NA TGTGCCAGCAGCCGACAGGGGATCTATGGCTACACCTTC CASSRQGIYGYTF
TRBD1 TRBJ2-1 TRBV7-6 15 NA TGTGCCAGCAGGACCGGGACAGGGGGGTACAATGAGCAGTTCTTC CASRTGTGGYNEQFF
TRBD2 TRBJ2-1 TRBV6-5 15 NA TGTGCCAGCAGACAAGCGGGGGGGCCCTACAATGAGCAGTTCTTC CASRQAGGPYNEQFF
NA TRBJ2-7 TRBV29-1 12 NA TGCAGCGTTCGGACAGACCTATACGAGCAGTACTTC CSVRTDLYEQYF
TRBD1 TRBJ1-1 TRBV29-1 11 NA TGCAGCGTAAACAGGGGCACTGAAGCTTTCTTT CSVNRGTEAFF
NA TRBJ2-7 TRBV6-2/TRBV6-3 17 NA TGTGCCAGCAGTTACCCCGAGGGAGGCCCCCCCTCCTACGAGCAGTACTTC CASSYPEGGPPSYEQYF
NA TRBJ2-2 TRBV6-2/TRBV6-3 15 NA TGTGCCAGCAGCCCGACAGCTTTCTTCACCGGGGAGCTGTTTTTT CASSPTAFFTGELFF
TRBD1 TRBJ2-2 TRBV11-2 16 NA TGTGCCAGCAGTTCCTTTGGGACAGGGGGGCACGGGGAGCTGTTTTTT CASSSFGTGGHGELFF
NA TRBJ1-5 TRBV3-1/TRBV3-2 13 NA TGTGCCAGCAGCCATGTGGGGGGTCAGCCCCAGCATTTT CASSHVGGQPQHF
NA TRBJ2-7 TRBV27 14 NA TGTGCCAGCAGCCCAAGATCTTTACACTACGAGCAGTACTTC CASSPRSLHYEQYF
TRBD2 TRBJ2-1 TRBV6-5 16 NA TGTGCCAGCAGTTACTCCGGCCTAGCGGACTACAATGAGCAGTTCTTC CASSYSGLADYNEQFF
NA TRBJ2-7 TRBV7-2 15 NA TGTGCCAGCAGCTTAGTGGGGGGGCCTACCTACGAGCAGTACTTC CASSLVGGPTYEQYF
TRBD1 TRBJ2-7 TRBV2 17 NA TGTGCCAGCAGTGAAGCGCCTTACGACAGGGGAAGAAGGGAGCAGTACTTC CASSEAPYDRGRREQYF
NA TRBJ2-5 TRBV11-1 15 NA TGTGCCAGCAGCTTAGCGCATGGAGGGCGAGAGACCCAGTACTTC CASSLAHGGRETQYF
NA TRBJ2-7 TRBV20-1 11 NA TGCAGTGCTAGTTGGGGCACGGGCTGGTACTTC CSASWGTGWYF
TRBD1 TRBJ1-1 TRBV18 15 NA TGTGCCAGCTCACCACGCCAGGGGGAGAACACTGAAGCTTTCTTT CASSPRQGENTEAFF
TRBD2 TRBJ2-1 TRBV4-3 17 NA TGCGCCAGCAGCCAGGGGGTAGCGGGACCGAGCTACAATGAGCAGTTCTTC CASSQGVAGPSYNEQFF
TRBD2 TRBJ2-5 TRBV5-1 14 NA TGCGCCAGCAGCAACGCGGGAGCCCAAGAGACCCAGTACTTC CASSNAGAQETQYF
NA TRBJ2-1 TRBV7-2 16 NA TGTGCCAGCAGCTCCACCACGGAGCCGTCCTACAATGAGCAGTTCTTC CASSSTTEPSYNEQFF
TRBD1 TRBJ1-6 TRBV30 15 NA TGTGCCTGCACAGACAGGGTCTCCTATAATTCACCCCTCCACTTT CACTDRVSYNSPLHF
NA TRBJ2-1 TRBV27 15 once TGTGCCAGCAGCTCGATAGCACATTCCTACAATGAGCAGTTCTTC CASSSIAHSYNEQFF
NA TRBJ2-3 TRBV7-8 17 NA TGTGCCAGCAGCTTTTTAAGGACACCCCCTCCCACAGATACGCAGTATTTT CASSFLRTPPPTDTQYF
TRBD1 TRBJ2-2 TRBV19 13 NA TGTGCCAGCACTCAGGGGGCGCGCGGGGAGCTGTTTTTT CASTQGARGELFF
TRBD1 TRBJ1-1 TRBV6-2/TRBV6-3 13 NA TGTGCCAGCAGCCGACAGGGGTACACTGAAGCTTTCTTT CASSRQGYTEAFF
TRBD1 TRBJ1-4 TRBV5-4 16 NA TGTGCCAGCAGCCCGGGAGGACAGGGTTCTAATGAAAAACTGTTTTTT CASSPGGQGSNEKLFF
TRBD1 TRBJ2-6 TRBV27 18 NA TGTGCCAGCAGAGCCGCGGGACAGGTGATGCCTGGGGCCAACGTCCTGACTTTC CASRAAGQVMPGANVLTF
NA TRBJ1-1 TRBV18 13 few TGTGCCAGCTCACTAGAACAGAAACTTGAAGCTTTCTTT CASSLEQKLEAFF
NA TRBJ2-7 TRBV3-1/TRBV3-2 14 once TGTGCCAGCAGGATCCCGACCCGGGGATACGAGCAGTACTTC CASRIPTRGYEQYF
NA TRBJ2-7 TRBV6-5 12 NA TGTGCCAGCAGCCCCGCCGGTTACGAGCAGTACTTC CASSPAGYEQYF
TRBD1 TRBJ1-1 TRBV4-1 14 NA TGCGCCAGCAGCCTAGGGGGCTCGGGAACTGAAGCTTTCTTT CASSLGGSGTEAFF
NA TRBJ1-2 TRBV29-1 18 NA TGCAGCGTTGATCATTTTTGGGGCAGGGACTTCGCTAACTATGGCTACACCTTC CSVDHFWGRDFANYGYTF
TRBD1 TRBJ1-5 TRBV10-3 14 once TGTGCCATCAGTTACGGACAGGGGGATCAGCCCCAGCATTTT CAISYGQGDQPQHF
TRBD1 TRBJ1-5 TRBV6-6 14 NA TGTGCCAGCAGCCCCGACAGGGCCACTCAGCCCCAGCATTTT CASSPDRATQPQHF
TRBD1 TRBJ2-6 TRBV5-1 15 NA TGCGCCAGCAGCCTACAGGGGTCTGGGGCCAACGTCCTGACTTTC CASSLQGSGANVLTF
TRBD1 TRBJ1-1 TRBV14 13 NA TGTGCCAGCAGCCAAGATTTGAGGGGGCGAGCTTTCTTT CASSQDLRGRAFF
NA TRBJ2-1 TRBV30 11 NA TGTGCCTGGAGTTCCCTCAATGAGCAGTTCTTC CAWSSLNEQFF
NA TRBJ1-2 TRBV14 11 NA TGTGCCAGCAGTGACTTCTATGGCTACACCTTC CASSDFYGYTF
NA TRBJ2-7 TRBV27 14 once TGTGCCAGCAGTTTGGGACTTCGCTCCTACGAGCAGTACTTC CASSLGLRSYEQYF
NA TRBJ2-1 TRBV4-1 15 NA TGCGCCAGCAGCCCCCGGGAACTAGACGCTCCTGAGCAGTTCTTC CASSPRELDAPEQFF
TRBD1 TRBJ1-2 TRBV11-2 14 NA TGTGCCAGCAGCCTAGTCGGGACAGGGCATGGCTACACCTTC CASSLVGTGHGYTF